The T cell receptor beta chain under discussion was sequenced for a study of persistence of HIV-infected CD4 T cells. Sequencing used immunoSEQ version 4 in survey mode. The method was immunoSEQ multiplex PCR; TCRdb's version includes in-frame clones alone and lacks a portion of them. Of approximately 13,000 clones listed, approximately 71% are singletons. Cells were stimulated with CMV-infected fibroblast lysates at around 9.1 ug/mL. CD4+ T cells upregulating both CD40 ligand and CD69 were sorted as responding cells. CD8+ T cells were removed from PBMCs prior to stimulation. A roughly 17-hour stimulation of CD8-depleted PBMCs used anti-CD28/CD49d costimulation, CD40-blocking antibody and enfuvirtide. Study-wide results and caveats: Degenerate expanded CDR3beta sequences were enriched among CMV- and Gag-responding cells. Compared with CD3/CD28-stimulated cells, CMV- and Gag-responding cells showed lower TCRbeta richness.

This clone was detected only once. Its specificity is not known. This TCR was recovered from an adult man with HIV who was CMV-seropositive. This specimen was CD4+ T cells sorted from PBMCs after approximately 19-hour stimulation, taken from a patient who received antiretroviral therapy.

CDR3: CASSPVGRYEQYF. The CDR3 DNA reads TGTGCCAGCAGCCCCGTAGGGAGGTACGAGCAGTACTTC. V and J are TRBV6-5 and TRBJ2-7; D may be TRBD2 (6 bases). The germline gives CDR1 MNHEY, CDR2 SVGAGI. The CDR3 runs 13 residues. Trimming left V 6 bases short and J 4 bases short, with 13 bases between.